The rows below give T cell receptor beta chains drawn from one sample of a study of cytomegalovirus exposure and HLA in healthy donors. The method was immunoSEQ multiplex PCR; TCRdb's version includes in-frame clones alone and lacks a portion of them. The profile shows 85,000 to 100,000 clones, about 74% of them singletons. The sequencing input was PBMCs. The receptors derive from a man aged 55 to 70 in good health and CMV-seropositive. Both conserved end residues are part of each CDR3. The D gene is left open where the match is weak. Clone size appears in some rows only: once, few, many, or a class for an expanded clone.

>-|TRBV9|-|TRBJ2-2|16
CASSDRDNLNTGELFF
TGTGCCAGCAGCGACCGGGACAACTTGAACACCGGGGAGCTGTTTTTT
>-|TRBV4-1|-|TRBJ2-7|14
CASSQDIWGGEQYF
TGCGCCAGCAGCCAAGATATTTGGGGAGGCGAGCAGTACTTC
>-|TRBV5-1|-|TRBJ1-6|16
CASSPRTVPDNSPLHF
TGCGCCAGCAGCCCGAGGACAGTTCCAGATAATTCACCCCTCCACTTT
>-|TRBV7-3|-|TRBJ2-5|13
CASSAIDRQTQYF
TGTGCCAGCAGCGCGATAGACAGACAGACCCAGTACTTC
>TRBD1|TRBV18|-|TRBJ1-5|15
CASSPGQGINQPQHF
TGTGCCAGCTCACCAGGACAGGGAATTAATCAGCCCCAGCATTTT
>TRBD1|TRBV7-9|-|TRBJ1-1|15
CASSWGPGGGPQAFF
TGTGCCAGCAGCTGGGGGCCAGGGGGTGGGCCCCAAGCTTTCTTT
>-|TRBV28|-|TRBJ2-7|12
CASSSQLYEQYF
TGTGCCAGCAGTTCACAGCTCTACGAGCAGTACTTC
>TRBD1|TRBV9|once|TRBJ2-7|15
CASSVAGTGDYEQYF
TGTGCCAGCAGCGTCGCCGGGACAGGGGACTACGAGCAGTACTTC
>-|TRBV7-6|-|TRBJ2-7|14
CASSYGEGDYEQYF
TGTGCCAGCAGCTACGGGGAGGGGGACTACGAGCAGTACTTC
>TRBD1|TRBV9|-|TRBJ2-7|14
CASSVSQQGYEQYF
TGTGCCAGCAGCGTATCGCAACAGGGGTACGAGCAGTACTTC
>TRBD1|TRBV6-5|-|TRBJ2-1|14
CASSPDRGQNEQFF
TGTGCCAGCAGTCCGGACAGGGGGCAAAATGAGCAGTTCTTC
>TRBD1|TRBV5-1|-|TRBJ2-3|14
CASSLQGAGDTQYF
TGCGCCAGCAGCTTACAGGGGGCTGGGGATACGCAGTATTTT
>TRBD2|TRBV4-1|-|TRBJ2-3|14
CASSQLAGTDTQYF
TGCGCCAGCAGCCAACTAGCGGGCACAGATACGCAGTATTTT
>TRBD1|TRBV4-1|-|TRBJ1-4|16
CASSHGFQGASEKLFF
TGCGCCAGCAGCCACGGGTTCCAGGGGGCGAGTGAAAAACTGTTTTTT
>TRBD1|TRBV6-4|once|TRBJ1-5|14
CARTVRGDGQPQHF
TGTGCCAGGACGGTCAGGGGGGATGGTCAGCCCCAGCATTTT
>TRBD2|TRBV11-2|-|TRBJ2-3|16
CASSLSGTSRTDTQYF
TGTGCCAGCAGCCTCAGCGGGACTAGTCGTACGGATACGCAGTATTTT
>-|TRBV18|-|TRBJ1-6|17
CASSPPRKQVGNSPLHF
TGTGCCAGCTCACCACCAAGAAAGCAGGTTGGTAATTCACCCCTCCACTTT
>TRBD2|TRBV7-9|-|TRBJ2-3|16
CASSLGRASGADTQYF
TGTGCCAGCAGCTTAGGGCGAGCTAGCGGGGCAGATACGCAGTATTTT
>TRBD1|TRBV6-5|-|TRBJ2-1|15
CASSYRGQGASGQFF
TGTGCCAGCAGTTACAGGGGACAGGGGGCATCAGGGCAGTTCTTC
>TRBD1|TRBV19|-|TRBJ2-4|16
CASSIPTGKRRNIQYF
TGTGCCAGTAGTATCCCGACAGGGAAAAGGAGAAACATTCAGTACTTC
>TRBD1|TRBV11-3|-|TRBJ2-5|15
CASSLQTGGAETQYF
TGTGCCAGCAGCTTGCAGACAGGGGGGGCAGAGACCCAGTACTTC
>TRBD1|TRBV4-3|-|TRBJ2-5|15
CASSRTIDRAETQYF
TGCGCCAGCAGCCGCACGATCGACAGGGCGGAGACCCAGTACTTC
>-|TRBV7-2|-|TRBJ1-3|14
CASSLGGGGNTIYF
TGTGCCAGCAGCTTAGGAGGGGGTGGAAACACCATATATTTT
>-|TRBV19|-|TRBJ1-4|14
CASSREDRPEKLFF
TGTGCCAGTAGTAGAGAGGACAGACCCGAAAAACTGTTTTTT
>-|TRBV25-1|-|TRBJ2-2|12
CASRRYTGELFF
TGTGCCAGCAGGCGTTACACCGGGGAGCTGTTTTTT
>TRBD1|TRBV6-5|-|TRBJ2-6|15
CASSFRGRGANVLTF
TGTGCCAGCAGTTTCAGGGGGCGTGGGGCCAACGTCCTGACTTTC
>TRBD1|TRBV7-9|-|TRBJ2-3|16
CASSLRKDRGTDTQYF
TGTGCCAGCAGCTTGAGGAAGGACAGGGGAACAGATACGCAGTATTTT
>TRBD2|TRBV29-1|-|TRBJ2-7|13
CSATSGGADEQYF
TGCAGCGCAACTAGCGGGGGGGCCGACGAGCAGTACTTC
>TRBD1|TRBV12-5|-|TRBJ2-3|17
CASGLVLGTGSTDTQYF
TGTGCTAGTGGTTTGGTACTAGGGACAGGGAGCACAGATACGCAGTATTTT
>-|TRBV15|-|TRBJ2-6|16
CATGAGLGAGANVLTF
TGTGCCACCGGGGCAGGGCTTGGGGCTGGGGCCAATGTCCTGACTTTC
>TRBD2|TRBV2|few|TRBJ2-5|17
CASSEYGTSGVRETQYF
TGTGCCAGCAGTGAATATGGGACTAGCGGGGTAAGAGAGACCCAGTACTTC
>-|TRBV6-5|-|TRBJ2-2|11
CASSDIGELFF
TGTGCCAGCAGTGACATCGGGGAGCTGTTTTTT
>TRBD2|TRBV7-6|-|TRBJ2-5|15
CASSPLAGDPETQYF
TGTGCCAGCAGCCCGCTGGCGGGAGATCCGGAGACCCAGTACTTC
>TRBD1|TRBV7-2|-|TRBJ1-2|13
CASSRRAGGFLPF
TGTGCCAGCAGCCGCCGCGCAGGGGGCTTCCTTCCTTTC
>-|TRBV29-1|few|TRBJ1-1|16
CSVVYRDTKNPTEAFF
TGCAGCGTCGTTTATCGGGACACCAAAAATCCGACTGAAGCTTTCTTT
>-|TRBV6-5|-|TRBJ1-6|14
CASSYSTGTSPLHF
TGTGCCAGCAGTTACTCAACAGGGACTTCACCCCTCCACTTT
>TRBD1|TRBV27|-|TRBJ1-2|16
CASSPRDRAGLYGYTF
TGTGCCAGCAGTCCTCGGGACAGGGCGGGGCTCTATGGCTACACCTTC
>-|TRBV28|-|TRBJ2-7|13
CASKKSGTYEQYF
TGTGCCAGCAAAAAATCAGGTACCTACGAGCAGTACTTC
>-|TRBV5-6|-|TRBJ1-6|16
CASSPGGRSYNSPLHF
TGTGCCAGCAGCCCGGGGGGTAGATCCTATAATTCACCCCTCCACTTT
>TRBD1|TRBV5-1|-|TRBJ2-3|15
CASSASRDRGDTQYF
TGCGCCAGCAGCGCGAGCCGGGACAGGGGCGATACGCAGTATTTT
>TRBD1|TRBV11-2|-|TRBJ2-7|15
CASSLGTGGLYEQYF
TGTGCCAGCAGCTTAGGGACAGGGGGGCTCTACGAGCAGTACTTC
>TRBD1|TRBV9|-|TRBJ2-7|16
CASSAGTGPGLYEQYF
TGTGCCAGCAGCGCCGGGACAGGGCCCGGACTCTACGAGCAGTACTTC
>-|TRBV9|once|TRBJ2-3|17
CASSGRREATSTDTQYF
TGTGCCAGCAGCGGAAGGAGGGAGGCAACTAGCACAGATACGCAGTATTTT
>-|TRBV2|-|TRBJ2-1|15
CASSEARGITNEQFF
TGTGCCAGCAGTGAAGCCCGGGGGATTACGAATGAGCAGTTCTTC
>TRBD2|TRBV11-2|-|TRBJ2-1|17
CASSSRTSGGFYNEQFF
TGTGCCAGCAGCTCCCGGACTAGCGGGGGGTTCTACAATGAGCAGTTCTTC
>-|TRBV6-1|-|TRBJ2-1|12
CASRVTSLEQFF
TGTGCCAGCAGAGTTACTAGCTTGGAGCAGTTCTTC
>-|TRBV18|-|TRBJ2-1|12
CASSAIAEGKFF
TGTGCCAGCTCAGCTATAGCGGAGGGCAAGTTCTTC
>-|TRBV2|-|TRBJ1-5|14
CASSRGQINQPQHF
TGTGCCAGCAGTAGAGGACAGATCAATCAGCCCCAGCATTTT
>TRBD2|TRBV7-3|few|TRBJ2-3|15
CASSLSGGSGDTQYF
TGTGCCAGCAGCCTTAGCGGGGGCAGTGGGGATACGCAGTATTTT
>-|TRBV28|-|TRBJ2-1|16
CASSLSGGVGYNEQFF
TGTGCCAGCAGTTTATCTGGCGGGGTAGGCTACAATGAGCAGTTCTTC